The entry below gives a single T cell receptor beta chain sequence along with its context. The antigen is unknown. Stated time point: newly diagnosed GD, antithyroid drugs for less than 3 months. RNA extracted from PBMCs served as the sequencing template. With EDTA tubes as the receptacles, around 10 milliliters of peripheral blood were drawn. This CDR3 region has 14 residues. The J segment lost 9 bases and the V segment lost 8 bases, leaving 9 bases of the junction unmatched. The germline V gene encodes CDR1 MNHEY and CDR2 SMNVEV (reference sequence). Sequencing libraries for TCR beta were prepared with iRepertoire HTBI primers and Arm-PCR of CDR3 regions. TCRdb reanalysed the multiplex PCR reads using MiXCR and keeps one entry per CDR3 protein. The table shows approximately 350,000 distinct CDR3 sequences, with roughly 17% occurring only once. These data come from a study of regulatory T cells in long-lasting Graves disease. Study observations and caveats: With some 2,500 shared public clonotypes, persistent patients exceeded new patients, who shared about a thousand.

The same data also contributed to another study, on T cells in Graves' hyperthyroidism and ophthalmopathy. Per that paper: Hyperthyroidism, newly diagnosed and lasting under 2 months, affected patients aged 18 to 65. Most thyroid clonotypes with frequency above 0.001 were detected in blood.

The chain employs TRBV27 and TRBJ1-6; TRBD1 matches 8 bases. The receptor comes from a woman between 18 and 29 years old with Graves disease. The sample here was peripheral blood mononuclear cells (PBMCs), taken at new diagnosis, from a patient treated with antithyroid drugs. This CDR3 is CASHTTGGSSPLHF. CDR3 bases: TGTGCCAGCCATACAACAGGGGGAAGTTCACCCCTCCACTTT.